This record looks at one T cell receptor (beta chain) sequence and its context. Its specificity is unknown. Sample time point: week 23, last vaccination. A single vaccine dose contained 300 ug of mutant IDH1 20-mer peptide, and topical imiquimod was used with it. Newly diagnosed WHO grade 3 or 4 IDH1-mutant, ATRX-lost astrocytomas were identified in the donors. This sample was included in a study of a mutant IDH1 vaccine in newly diagnosed glioma. Study-wide findings and caveats: There were vaccine-induced immune responses in approximately 95% of the patients.

From germline, CDR1 is MDHEN and CDR2 SYDVKM. V lost 6 bases to trimming and J lost 12 bases, with 26 bases between them. The CDR3 consists of 16 residues. The method was immunoSEQ multiplex PCR; TCRdb's version includes in-frame clones alone and lacks a portion of them. The table lists about 38,000 clones, about four fifths of them singletons, with around 5.1% in the top ten. The J gene is TRBJ1-4, the V gene TRBV28; D perhaps matches TRBD1 (5 bases). The sequencing here drew on PBMCs, taken from a glioma patient whose treatment included an IDH1 peptide vaccine. The TCR comes from a man aged 35 to 55 with glioma. The CDR3 DNA is TGTGCCAGCAGCACCGGGAGAAGGATTCCTTTGGGGGAACTGTTTTTT. Its translation: CASSTGRRIPLGELFF.